This TCR beta chain was obtained from a study of T cell repertoires in cytomegalovirus infection. With regard to this clonotype: The antigen remains undetermined.

TCRdb recomputed calls from the reads with MiXCR, one row per CDR3 protein. The table includes roughly 920,000 distinct CDR3 sequences, 30% to 40% detected once. The sequences come from cultured CD8+ T cells from PBMCs, collected from culture after CMV antigen stimulation. The receptor was isolated from a human donor in good health (CMV status not recorded). Some clones in this sample may be carry-over from other donors' samples.

CDR3 protein: CASSQVLSYGYTF. CDR3 in DNA: TGTGCCAGCAGCCAAGTACTCTCTTATGGCTACACCTTC. The chain is built from TRBV6-5 and TRBJ1-2, with D unresolved. Trimming pared 6 bases from V and 5 bases from J, leaving 13 bases between. Germline values: CDR1 MNHEY, CDR2 SVGAGI. The CDR3 extends over 13 amino acids.